Below, one T cell receptor (beta chain) is given with its context. This sample stems from a study of blood T cell repertoires in COVID-19. Study as a whole: The samples span acute and convalescent COVID-19 from the United States, Italy and Spain. In each case, the material was cDNA or gDNA derived from T cells, B-cell-depleted T cells, or PBMCs.

Original analysis: Estimation of nucleated cell counts was performed using reference gene primer amplification. The repertoire was sequenced with immunoSEQ multiplex PCR; TCRdb's copy has only in-frame clones and lacks some. V, J and clone size reflect that table, while D and trimming were determined from the DNA. The repertoire holds around 76,000 clones, about 89% seen once, with about 0.56% in the top ten. Deletions cut 5 bases from V and 13 bases from J, with 18 bases between. CDR3 length equals 13 residues. Germline V gives CDR1 SGHNT, CDR2 YENEEA. This sequence originates from a man between 60 and 70 years old with acute or convalescent COVID-19. The chain links TRBV11-3 to TRBJ2-1; unclear D gene. The material sequenced was peripheral blood. Here the CDR3 reads CASSRVPPSQQFF. The CDR3 DNA is TGTGCCAGCAGCCGAGTACCGCCTAGTCAACAGTTCTTC.